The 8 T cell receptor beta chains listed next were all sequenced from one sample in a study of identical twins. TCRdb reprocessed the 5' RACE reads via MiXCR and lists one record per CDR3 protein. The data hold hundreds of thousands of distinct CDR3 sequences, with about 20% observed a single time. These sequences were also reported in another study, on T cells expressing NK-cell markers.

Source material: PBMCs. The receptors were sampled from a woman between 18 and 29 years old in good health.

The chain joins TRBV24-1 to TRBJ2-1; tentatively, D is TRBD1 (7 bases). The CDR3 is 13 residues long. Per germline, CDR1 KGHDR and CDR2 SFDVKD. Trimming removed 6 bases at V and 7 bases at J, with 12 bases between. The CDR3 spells CATSSQGGNEQFF. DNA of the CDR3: TGTGCCACCAGTAGCCAGGGGGGTAATGAGCAGTTCTTC.

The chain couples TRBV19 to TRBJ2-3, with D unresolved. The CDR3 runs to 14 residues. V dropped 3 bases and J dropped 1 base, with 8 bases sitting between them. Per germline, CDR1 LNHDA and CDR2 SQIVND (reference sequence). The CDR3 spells CASSINRGTDTQYF. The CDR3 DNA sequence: TGTGCCAGTAGTATTAATAGGGGCACAGATACGCAGTATTTT.

In nucleotides, the CDR3 is TGCAGCGTTGGAGGACAGGGTGGCTACACCTTC. The encoded protein is CSVGGQGGYTF. J is TRBJ1-2 and V is TRBV29-1, with 8 bases matching TRBD1. The V gene end was trimmed by 4 bases and the J gene end by 7 bases; junction bases not matched to a gene: 2. Germline loops: CDR1 SQVTM, CDR2 ANQGSEA. There are 11 residues in the CDR3.

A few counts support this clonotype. The CDR3: CANRNSGTLNSPLHF. DNA of the CDR3: TGTGCCAACAGAAACTCCGGGACCCTTAATTCACCCCTCCACTTT. This chain connects TRBV12-3 or TRBV12-4 to TRBJ1-6; TRBD1 is a possible D gene (5 bases). The CDR3 spans 15 residues. Trimming pared 10 bases from V and 6 bases from J, leaving 19 bases between.

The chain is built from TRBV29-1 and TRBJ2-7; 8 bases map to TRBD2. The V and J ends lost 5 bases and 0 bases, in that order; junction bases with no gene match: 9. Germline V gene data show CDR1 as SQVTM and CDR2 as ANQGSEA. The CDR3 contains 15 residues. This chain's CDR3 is CSVRRGASHSYEQYF. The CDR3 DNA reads TGCAGCGTTAGGCGGGGGGCCTCTCACTCCTACGAGCAGTACTTC.

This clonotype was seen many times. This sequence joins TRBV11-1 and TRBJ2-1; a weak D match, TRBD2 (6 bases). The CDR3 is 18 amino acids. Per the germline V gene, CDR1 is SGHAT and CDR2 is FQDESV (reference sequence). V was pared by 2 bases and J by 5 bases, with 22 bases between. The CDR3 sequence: CASSLSFTGTGPDNEQFF. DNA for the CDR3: TGTGCCAGCAGCTTATCGTTCACCGGGACTGGCCCCGACAATGAGCAGTTCTTC. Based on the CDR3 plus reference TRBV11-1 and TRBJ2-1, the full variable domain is EAEVAQSPRYKITEKSQAVAFWCDPISGHATLYWYRQILGQGPELLVQFQDESVVDDSQLPKDRFSAERLKGVDSTLKIQPAELGDSAMYLCASSLSFTGTGPDNEQFFGPGTRLTVL.

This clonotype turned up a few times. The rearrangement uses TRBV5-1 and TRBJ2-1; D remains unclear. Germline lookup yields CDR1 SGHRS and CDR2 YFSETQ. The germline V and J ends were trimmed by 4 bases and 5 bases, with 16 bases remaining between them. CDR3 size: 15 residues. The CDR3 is CASSPAHPTDNEQFF. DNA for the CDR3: TGCGCCAGCAGCCCAGCCCATCCGACTGACAATGAGCAGTTCTTC. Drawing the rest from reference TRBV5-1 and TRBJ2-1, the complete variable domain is KAGVTQTPRYLIKTRGQQVTLSCSPISGHRSVSWYQQTPGQGLQFLFEYFSETQRNKGNFPGRFSGRQFSNSRSEMNVSTLELGDSALYLCASSPAHPTDNEQFFGPGTRLTVL.

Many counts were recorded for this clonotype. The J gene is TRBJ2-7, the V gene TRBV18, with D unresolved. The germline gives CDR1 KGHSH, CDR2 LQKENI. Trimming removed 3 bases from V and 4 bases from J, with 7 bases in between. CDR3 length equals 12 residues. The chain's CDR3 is CASSPSAYEQYF. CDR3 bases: TGTGCCAGCTCACCGTCTGCGTACGAGCAGTACTTC.